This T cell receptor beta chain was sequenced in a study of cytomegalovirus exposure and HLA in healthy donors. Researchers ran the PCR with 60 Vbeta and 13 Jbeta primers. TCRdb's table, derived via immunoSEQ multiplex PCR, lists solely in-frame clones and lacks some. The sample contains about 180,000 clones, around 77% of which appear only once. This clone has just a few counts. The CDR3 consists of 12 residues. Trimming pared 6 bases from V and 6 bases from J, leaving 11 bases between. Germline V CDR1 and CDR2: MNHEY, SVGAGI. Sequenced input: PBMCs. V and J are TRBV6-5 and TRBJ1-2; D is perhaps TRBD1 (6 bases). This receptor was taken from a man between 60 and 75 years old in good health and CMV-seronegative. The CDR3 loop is CASRQGPDGYTF. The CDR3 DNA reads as TGTGCCAGCAGGCAGGGGCCAGATGGCTACACCTTC.